The TCR beta chain under discussion was sequenced for a study of blood T cell repertoires in COVID-19. About the study: Researchers got acute and convalescent COVID-19 samples from the United States, Italy and Spain. From T cells, B-cell-depleted T cells, or PBMCs came the material, which was cDNA or gDNA.

In the original workflow: Estimation of nucleated cell counts relied on the amplification of reference gene primers. TCRdb's copy holds only in-frame clones and misses some; the assay was immunoSEQ multiplex PCR. V, J and clone size derive from that table, while D and trimming were established from the DNA sequence. Here the sample spans 200,000 to 250,000 clones, 86% being singletons. V shed 0 bases, J shed 7 bases, and the junction held 13 bases outside the gene matches. This CDR3 contains 17 residues. Germline V gives CDR1 SGHRS, CDR2 YFSETQ. The gene calls are TRBV5-1 and TRBJ2-7; 10 bases match TRBD2. The sequenced sample consisted of peripheral blood. This clonotype originated in a woman aged 80 or over with COVID-19, enrolled during active disease. CDR3 sequence: CASSLVGLAGVPGEQYF. CDR3 coding DNA: TGCGCCAGCAGCTTGGTGGGGCTAGCGGGGGTACCGGGAGAGCAGTACTTC.